This TCR beta chain was retrieved from a study of type 1 and type 2 diabetes patients. As for the study in general: T cells were magnetically sorted from PBMCs as CD4+ or CD8+ subsets.

Genomic DNA was the PCR template. The TCR beta CDR3 region was amplified using 30 forward and 13 reverse primers. MiXCR, applied by TCRdb to the multiplex PCR reads, yields one record per CDR3 protein. The data hold about 290,000 distinct CDR3 sequences, with roughly 50% observed a single time. Per the germline V gene, CDR1 is LNHDA and CDR2 is SQIVND (reference sequence). The ends lost 2 bases at V and 6 bases at J; junction bases unmatched: 2. This CDR3 has 15 residues. This clonotype has more than one count but fewer than ten. The TCR originated in a man aged 18 to 30 with type 2 diabetes. The specimen was peripheral blood mononuclear cells (PBMCs). The chain employs TRBV19 and TRBJ2-1, with 12 bases identical to TRBD2. In nucleotides, the CDR3 is TGTGCCAGTAGTATACTAGCGGGGGGGGCCAATGAGCAGTTCTTC. Translation gives CASSILAGGANEQFF.